The present T cell receptor beta chain was sequenced within a study of blood T cell repertoires in COVID-19. Study information: From T cells, B-cell-depleted T cells, or PBMCs came the material, which was cDNA or gDNA.

The repertoire was sequenced with immunoSEQ multiplex PCR; TCRdb's copy has only in-frame clones and lacks some. The table shows about 150,000 clones, with about 73% occurring only once. Deletions cut 4 bases from V and 2 bases from J, with 9 bases between. CDR1 is SGHRS, CDR2 YFSETQ, per germline. This CDR3 contains 13 residues. Sequenced material: peripheral blood. This receptor was obtained from an elderly man with acute or convalescent COVID-19. The chain has TRBV5-1 and TRBJ1-2; the D gene is possibly TRBD1 (5 bases). The CDR3 here is CASSTTENYGYTF. Here the CDR3 DNA reads TGCGCCAGCAGCACGACAGAAAACTATGGCTACACCTTC.